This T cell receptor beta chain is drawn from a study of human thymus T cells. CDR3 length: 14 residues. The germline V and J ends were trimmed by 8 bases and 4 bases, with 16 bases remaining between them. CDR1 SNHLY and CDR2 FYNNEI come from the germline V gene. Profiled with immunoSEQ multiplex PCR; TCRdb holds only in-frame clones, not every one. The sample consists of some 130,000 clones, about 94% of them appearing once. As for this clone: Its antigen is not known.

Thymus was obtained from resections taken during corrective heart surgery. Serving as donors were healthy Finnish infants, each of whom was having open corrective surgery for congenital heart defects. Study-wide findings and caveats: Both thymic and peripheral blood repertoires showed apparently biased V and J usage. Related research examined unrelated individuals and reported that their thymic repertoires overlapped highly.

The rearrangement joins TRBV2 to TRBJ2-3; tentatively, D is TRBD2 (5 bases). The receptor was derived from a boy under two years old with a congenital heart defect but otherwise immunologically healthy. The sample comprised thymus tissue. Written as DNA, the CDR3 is TGTGCCAGCGGGTTGACTAAGGGCCCAGATACGCAGTATTTT. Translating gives CASGLTKGPDTQYF.